The T cell receptor (beta chain) described here comes from a study of T cells after yellow fever vaccination. Study as a whole: Some fractions had low cell numbers, and these were prepared with SMART-Seq v4 Ultra Low Input.

TCRdb fed the 5' RACE reads into MiXCR, producing one record per CDR3 protein. The table records about 58,000 distinct CDR3 sequences, roughly 6.9% of them present only once. Study-wide findings and caveats: FACS-sorted repertoires might harbor abundant contaminating clonotypes from the bulk population. The booster saw the reappearance of most primary-vaccination clones (approximately 96% CD4, 88% CD8).

Only a few counts were recorded for this clonotype. The antigen is not known. Germline V lookup: CDR1 SGHTA, CDR2 FQGTGA. The ends lost 5 bases at V and 2 bases at J; junction bases unmatched: 5. The CDR3 extends over 15 amino acids. V is TRBV7-3 and J is TRBJ2-3; 9 bases match TRBD1. Specimen: CD8+ T cells sorted from PBMCs, collected on the day of the first yellow fever vaccination. The sequence derives from a man younger than 30 who received the YFV17D yellow fever vaccine. CDR3 nucleotides: TGTGCCAGCAGCCCTGGGACAGGGACCACAGATACGCAGTATTTT. Residues: CASSPGTGTTDTQYF.